Below, 21 T cell receptor beta chains from the same sample are listed, as sequenced in a study of blood T cell repertoires in COVID-19. Method: immunoSEQ multiplex PCR; TCRdb's copy keeps in-frame clones and lacks some. This repertoire shows fewer than 350,000 clones, around 88% found once; its top ten account for about 6%. Sequencing was done on a sample of PBMCs or T cells enriched from blood (not recorded which). The receptors were gathered from a woman between 40 and 50 years old who had recovered from COVID-19.

This chain connects TRBV4-3 to TRBJ1-5; D remains ambiguous. The V end was cut by 0 bases, the J end by 4 bases, with 7 bases between. Germline assignment: CDR1 LGHNA and CDR2 YSLEER. The length of the CDR3 is 14 residues. This CDR3 is CASSQEHRNQPQHF. DNA of the CDR3: TGCGCCAGCAGCCAAGAACACAGAAATCAGCCCCAGCATTTT.

The chain recombines TRBV7-6 with TRBJ2-1, with TRBD2 identical over 14 bases. Trimming at V came to 1 base and at J to 6 bases, leaving 5 bases not matched to a gene. The germline V gene has CDR1 SGHVS and CDR2 FNYEAQ. The CDR3 contains 17 residues. The CDR3 is CASSLVYGLAGGNEQFF. The CDR3 DNA reads TGTGCCAGCAGCTTAGTATATGGACTAGCGGGAGGCAATGAGCAGTTCTTC. Full variable domain (missing parts from reference TRBV7-6 and TRBJ2-1): GAGVSQSPRYKVTKRGQDVALRCDPISGHVSLYWYRQALGQGPEFLTYFNYEAQQDKSGLPNDRFSAERPEGSISTLTIQRTEQRDSAMYRCASSLVYGLAGGNEQFFGPGTRLTVL.

This clone was observed a handful of times. The rearrangement uses TRBV9 and TRBJ2-7; TRBD2 might be the D (6 bases). The CDR3 is 15 residues long. Trimming shortened V by 0 bases and J by 0 bases, and 10 bases separated the two germline ends. CDR1 and CDR2 (germline): SGDLS, YYNGEE. DNA for the CDR3: TGTGCCAGCAGCGTAGGTGTAGCGGCCTCCTACGAGCAGTACTTC. It specifies CASSVGVAASYEQYF.

The chain uses TRBV7-8 and TRBJ2-1; 7 bases map to TRBD2. The ends lost 4 bases at V and 1 base at J; junction bases unmatched: 4. This CDR3 spans 15 amino acids. Germline lookup yields CDR1 SGHVS and CDR2 FQNEAQ. CDR3 sequence (DNA): TGTGCCAGCAGCTCCTCTAGCGGATCCTACAATGAGCAGTTCTTC. This encodes CASSSSSGSYNEQFF.

A remark on this clone: Other DNA sequences in the sample encode the same CDR3. The chain combines TRBV7-2 with TRBJ1-5; 8 bases agree with TRBD1. V lost 5 bases and J lost 3; bases outside the gene matches: 6. This CDR3 contains 15 residues. Germline lookup yields CDR1 SGHTA and CDR2 FQGNSA. The CDR3 sequence is CASSLGQGDNQPQHF. CDR3 in DNA: TGTGCCAGCAGCCTCGGACAGGGAGACAATCAGCCCCAGCATTTT.

The chain has TRBV4-2 and TRBJ2-7; TRBD2 matches 7 bases. V was clipped by 6 bases and J by 7 bases; unmatched bases: 21. CDR1 is LGHNA, CDR2 YNFKEQ, per germline. This CDR3 comprises 17 residues. The CDR3 nucleotides read TGTGCCAGCAGGCCCGAGCAGGCCCCAGGGTTGGGGGGGGAGCAGTACTTC. It specifies CASRPEQAPGLGGEQYF.

The chain uses TRBV6-2 or TRBV6-3 and TRBJ2-1, with D perhaps TRBD2 (6 bases). Germline CDR1 MNHEY, CDR2 SVGEGT. CDR3 length equals 14 residues. The V and J ends lost 2 bases and 3 bases respectively, with 8 bases between them. The CDR3 spells CASSYPGDYNEQFF. CDR3 sequence (DNA): TGTGCCAGCAGTTACCCGGGGGACTACAATGAGCAGTTCTTC.

The CDR3 DNA is TGTGCCAGCAGCTTAAACAGTTTCGGTCAGCCCCAGCATTTT. Amino acids: CASSLNSFGQPQHF. The chain carries TRBV11-3 and TRBJ1-5, with D hard to call. This CDR3 is 14 amino acids long. Germline CDR1 reads SGHNT; CDR2 reads YENEEA. The V end was cut by 2 bases, the J end by 6 bases, with 11 bases between.

V and J are TRBV24-1 and TRBJ2-7; TRBD2 matches 10 bases. Germline V gives CDR1 KGHDR, CDR2 SFDVKD. The junction had 4 bases not matched to a gene; V was cut back by 4 bases and J by 5 bases. CDR3 size: 14 residues. The CDR3 DNA is TGTGCCACCAGTGACTCAGCGGGAGGGCACGAGCAGTACTTC. Translated, it gives CATSDSAGGHEQYF.

This clone was seen once. The V gene is TRBV6-2 or TRBV6-3, the J gene TRBJ1-5, with TRBD1 identical over 8 bases. The CDR3 totals 15 residues. In germline, CDR1 is MNHEY, CDR2 SVGEGT. The V segment lost 5 bases and the J segment 4 bases; nucleotides outside the gene matches: 7. The DNA for the CDR3 is TGTGCCAGCAGTGTGGACAGGGTGTGGAATCAGCCCCAGCATTTT. Translating it yields CASSVDRVWNQPQHF.

The V and J genes are TRBV2 and TRBJ2-7, with 7 bases lining up with TRBD1. The CDR3 is 13 residues long. Germline trimming cut 5 bases from V and 5 bases from J; bases unmatched to any gene: 6. CDR1 is SNHLY and CDR2 is FYNNEI in the germline V gene. CDR3 DNA sequence: TGTGCCAGCAGTCGAGACAGGGTGGACGAGCAGTACTTC. Its protein is CASSRDRVDEQYF.

This clone was counted only a few times. The CDR3 nucleotides read TGTGCCAGTAGGGGAGGTCCAGGATACGAGCAGTACTTC. It specifies CASRGGPGYEQYF. The genes are TRBV19 and TRBJ2-7; a possible D gene is TRBD2 (6 bases). Germline CDR1 LNHDA, CDR2 SQIVND (reference sequence). The CDR3 loop spans 13 amino acids. The germline V and J ends were trimmed by 6 bases and 4 bases, with 13 bases remaining between them.

V usage is TRBV11-3 and J usage is TRBJ2-3; 7 positions agree with TRBD2. Germline-derived CDR1 and CDR2 are SGHNT and YENEEA. V dropped 3 bases and J dropped 3; count of bases not matched to a gene: 3. The CDR3 runs 14 residues. The CDR3 region is CASSLGGVTDTQYF. The CDR3 DNA is TGTGCCAGCAGCTTGGGGGGGGTAACAGATACGCAGTATTTT.

The chain's CDR3 is CASGGELAGYNEQFF. The CDR3 DNA reads as TGTGCTAGTGGGGGGGAACTAGCGGGATACAATGAGCAGTTCTTC. The V call is TRBV12-5, the J call TRBJ2-1, with TRBD2 identical over 10 bases. Germline assignment: CDR1 LGHNT and CDR2 FRNRAP. The CDR3 totals 15 residues. Trimming removed 6 bases from V and 4 bases from J; junction bases left unmatched: 6.

The chain recombines TRBV5-6 with TRBJ2-2; D uncertain. V was trimmed by 0 bases and J by 7 bases, leaving 7 bases between them. There are 13 residues in the CDR3. Germline V gene lookup returns CDR1 SGHDT and CDR2 YYEEEE. This chain's CDR3 is CASSLAIVGELFF. The CDR3 bases are TGTGCCAGCAGCTTGGCGATAGTCGGGGAGCTGTTTTTT.

This clone is a singleton in its sample. CDR3 region: CASSEAGVLALANTGELFF. Written as DNA, the CDR3 is TGTGCCAGCAGTGAAGCGGGGGTACTAGCCCTTGCGAACACCGGGGAGCTGTTTTTT. This chain connects TRBV2 to TRBJ2-2; D perhaps matches TRBD2 (6 bases). Germline V gene sequence: CDR1 SNHLY, CDR2 FYNNEI. The V end was cut by 0 bases, the J end by 0 bases, with 17 bases between. The CDR3 sequence is 19 residues long.

The rearrangement links TRBV7-2 to TRBJ2-1, with D maybe TRBD2 (5 bases). The V end lost 3 bases, the J end lost 8 bases, and 8 bases lay between the germline ends. This CDR3 spans 12 amino acids. CDR1 is SGHTA, CDR2 FQGNSA, per germline. CDR3 loop: CASSFDYDEQFF. CDR3 nucleotide sequence: TGTGCCAGCAGCTTCGACTATGATGAGCAGTTCTTC.

V usage is TRBV7-3 and J usage is TRBJ2-1; 10 nucleotides agree with TRBD2. This CDR3 contains 16 residues. V was pared by 1 base and J by 4 bases, with 4 bases of the junction left unmatched. CDR1 is SGHTA, CDR2 FQGTGA, per germline. CDR3 nucleotides: TGTGCCAGCAGCTTAAGTCCACTAGCGGGATACAATGAGCAGTTCTTC. Its translation is CASSLSPLAGYNEQFF.

The rearrangement links TRBV6-5 to TRBJ2-7; 8 positions match TRBD2. There are 15 residues in the CDR3. The V gene end was trimmed by 5 bases and the J gene end by 3 bases; junction bases not matched to a gene: 9. Per the germline V gene, CDR1 is MNHEY and CDR2 is SVGAGI. CDR3 loop: CASSTVAGKSYEQYF. The CDR3 bases are TGTGCCAGCAGTACAGTAGCGGGAAAAAGCTACGAGCAGTACTTC.

This chain joins TRBV19 and TRBJ2-2, with D unclear. CDR3 length: 16 residues. The V gene's germline CDR1 is LNHDA and CDR2 SQIVND (reference sequence). V gave up 7 bases and J gave up 1 base, with 16 bases separating them. The CDR3 DNA reads as TGTGCCAGTACCACATTACGGGTCTGGAACACCGGGGAGCTGTTTTTT. Translating gives CASTTLRVWNTGELFF.

The CDR3 loop is CASSPTGRDQPQHF. The CDR3, as DNA: TGTGCCAGCTCTCCGACAGGTAGGGACCAGCCCCAGCATTTT. The chain has TRBV18 and TRBJ1-5, with D possibly being TRBD1 (6 bases). The CDR3 covers 14 residues. Germline lookup yields CDR1 KGHSH and CDR2 LQKENI. Trimming shortened V by 6 bases and J by 7 bases, and 16 bases separated the two germline ends.